This TCR beta chain came from a study of OX40 agonist ivuxolimab in advanced cancers. Study overall: Patients were roughly 81% male with ages roughly 23 to 79, mean 60. Study-wide results and limits: Mean expanded clone counts were higher in CD8+ than CD4+ T cells.

The ends lost 3 bases at V and 3 bases at J; junction bases unmatched: 5. CDR1 SGDLS and CDR2 YYNGEE come from the germline V gene. This CDR3 contains 15 residues. The timepoints at which blood was sampled were baseline, cycle 4 day 1, and cycle 7 day 1. Using immunoSEQ multiplex PCR, the repertoire was profiled, and TCRdb retains in-frame clones only, with some absent. The table shows 80,000 to 85,000 clones, with 85% to 90% occurring only once. As for this clone: Its antigen is unidentified.

This clonotype was sampled from an adult with an advanced solid tumor such as melanoma, head and neck, liver or kidney cancer. The sample was CD4+ or CD8+ T cells sorted from blood, taken in a trial of the OX40 agonist ivuxolimab. The V gene is TRBV9, the J gene TRBJ2-1; 8 bases map to TRBD2. In DNA form, the CDR3 reads TGTGCCAGCAGCGGATCGGGACTAGTCTACAATGAGCAGTTCTTC. Translated, it gives CASSGSGLVYNEQFF.